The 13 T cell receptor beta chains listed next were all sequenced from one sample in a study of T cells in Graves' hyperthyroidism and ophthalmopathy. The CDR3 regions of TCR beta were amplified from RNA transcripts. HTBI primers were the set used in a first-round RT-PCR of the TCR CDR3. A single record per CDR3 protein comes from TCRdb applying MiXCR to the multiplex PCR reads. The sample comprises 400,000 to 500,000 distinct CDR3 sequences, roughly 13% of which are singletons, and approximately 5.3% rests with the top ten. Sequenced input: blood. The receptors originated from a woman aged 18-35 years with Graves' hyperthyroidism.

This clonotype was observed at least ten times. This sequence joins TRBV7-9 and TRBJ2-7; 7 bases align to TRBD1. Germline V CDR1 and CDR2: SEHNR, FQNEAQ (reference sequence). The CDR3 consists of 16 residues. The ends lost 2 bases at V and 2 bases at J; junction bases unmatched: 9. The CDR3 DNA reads TGTGCCAGCAGCTTAATAAGTTGGGACAGTACCTACGAGCAGTACTTC. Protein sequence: CASSLISWDSTYEQYF.

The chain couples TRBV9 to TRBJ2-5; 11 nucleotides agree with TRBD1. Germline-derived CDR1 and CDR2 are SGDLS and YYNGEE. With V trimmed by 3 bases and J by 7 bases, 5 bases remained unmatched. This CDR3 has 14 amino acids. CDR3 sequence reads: CASSAGQGAGTQYF. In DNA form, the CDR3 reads TGTGCCAGCAGCGCCGGACAGGGGGCAGGGACCCAGTACTTC.

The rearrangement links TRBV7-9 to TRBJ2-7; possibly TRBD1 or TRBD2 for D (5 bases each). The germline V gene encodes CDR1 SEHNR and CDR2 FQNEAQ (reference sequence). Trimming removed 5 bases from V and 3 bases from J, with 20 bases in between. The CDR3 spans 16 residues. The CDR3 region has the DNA TGTGCCAGCAGCCCTAGAGTTGGGACCCCGAGCTACGAGCAGTACTTC. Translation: CASSPRVGTPSYEQYF.

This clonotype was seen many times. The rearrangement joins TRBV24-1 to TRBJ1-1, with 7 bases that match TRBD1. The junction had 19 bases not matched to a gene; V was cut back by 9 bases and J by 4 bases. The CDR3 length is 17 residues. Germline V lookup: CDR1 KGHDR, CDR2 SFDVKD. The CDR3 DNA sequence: TGTGCCACCTCAGGGACAGCAGCCCGCGTATTACGCACTGAAGCTTTCTTT. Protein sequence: CATSGTAARVLRTEAFF.

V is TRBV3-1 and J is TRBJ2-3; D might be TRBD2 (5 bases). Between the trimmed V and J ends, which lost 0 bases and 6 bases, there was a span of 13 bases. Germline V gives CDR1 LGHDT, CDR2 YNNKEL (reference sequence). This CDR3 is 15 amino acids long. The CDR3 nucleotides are TGTGCCAGCAGCCAAGATTTGGGAGTGGGGGATACGCAGTATTTT. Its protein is CASSQDLGVGDTQYF.

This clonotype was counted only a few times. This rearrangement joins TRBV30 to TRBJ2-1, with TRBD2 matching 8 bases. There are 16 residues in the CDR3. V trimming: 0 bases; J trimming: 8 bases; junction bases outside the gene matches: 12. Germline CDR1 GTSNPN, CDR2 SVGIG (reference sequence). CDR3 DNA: TGTGCCTGGAGTGTAATAGGGACTAGATCGGGGGATGAGCAGTTCTTC. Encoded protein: CAWSVIGTRSGDEQFF.

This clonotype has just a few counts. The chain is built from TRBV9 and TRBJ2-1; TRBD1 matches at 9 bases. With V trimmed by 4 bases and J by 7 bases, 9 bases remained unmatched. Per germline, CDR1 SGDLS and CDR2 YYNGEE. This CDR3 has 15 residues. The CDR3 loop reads CASSLGGTGRNEQFF. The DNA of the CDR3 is TGTGCCAGCAGCCTAGGCGGGACAGGGAGAAATGAGCAGTTCTTC.

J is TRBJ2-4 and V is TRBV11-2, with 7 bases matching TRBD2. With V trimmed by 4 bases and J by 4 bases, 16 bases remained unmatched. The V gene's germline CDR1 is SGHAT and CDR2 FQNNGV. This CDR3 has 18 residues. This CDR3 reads CASSSGGFGQRSKNIQYF. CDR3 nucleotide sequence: TGTGCCAGCAGCTCGGGGGGTTTTGGCCAAAGGTCGAAAAACATTCAGTACTTC.

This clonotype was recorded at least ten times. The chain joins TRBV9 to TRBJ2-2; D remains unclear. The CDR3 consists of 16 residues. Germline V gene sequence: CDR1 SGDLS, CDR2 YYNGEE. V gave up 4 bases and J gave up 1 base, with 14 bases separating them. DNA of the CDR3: TGTGCCAGCAGCCAATCTATCTTCTTGAACACCGGGGAGCTGTTTTTT. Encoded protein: CASSQSIFLNTGELFF.

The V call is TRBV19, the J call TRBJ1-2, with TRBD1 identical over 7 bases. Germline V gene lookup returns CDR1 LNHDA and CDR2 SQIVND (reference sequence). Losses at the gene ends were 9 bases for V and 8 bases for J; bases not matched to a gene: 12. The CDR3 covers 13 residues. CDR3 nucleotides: TGTGCCAGCTATTCAGGGGGTATTCGGGGCTACACCTTC. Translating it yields CASYSGGIRGYTF.

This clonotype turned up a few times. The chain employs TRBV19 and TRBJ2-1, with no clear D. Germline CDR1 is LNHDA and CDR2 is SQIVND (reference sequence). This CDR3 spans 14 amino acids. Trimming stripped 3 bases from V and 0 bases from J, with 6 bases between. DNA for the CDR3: TGTGCCAGTAGTATTCATAGCTCCTACAATGAGCAGTTCTTC. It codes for CASSIHSSYNEQFF.

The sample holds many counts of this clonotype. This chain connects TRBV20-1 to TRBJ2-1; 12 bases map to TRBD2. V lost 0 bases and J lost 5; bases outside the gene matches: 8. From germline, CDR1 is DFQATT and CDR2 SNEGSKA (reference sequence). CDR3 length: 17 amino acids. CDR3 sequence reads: CSARDRGLAGRHNEQFF. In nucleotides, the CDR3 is TGCAGTGCTAGAGATCGAGGACTAGCGGGAAGGCACAATGAGCAGTTCTTC.

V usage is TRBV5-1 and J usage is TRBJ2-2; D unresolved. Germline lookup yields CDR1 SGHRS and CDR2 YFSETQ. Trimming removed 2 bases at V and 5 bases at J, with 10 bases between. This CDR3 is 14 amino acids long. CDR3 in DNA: TGCGCCAGCAGCTTCCTAGGTCTGACCGGGGAGCTGTTTTTT. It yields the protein CASSFLGLTGELFF.